Listed below are T cell receptor beta chains from one sample, sequenced in a study of blood T cell repertoires in COVID-19. TCRdb's table, derived via immunoSEQ multiplex PCR, lists solely in-frame clones and lacks some. The sample has 150,000 to 200,000 clones; around four fifths are singletons. What was sequenced was peripheral blood. These receptors came from a man aged 65 to 85 with acute or convalescent COVID-19. Both conserved end residues are part of each CDR3. Fields, in order: clone size, J gene, D gene, V gene, CDR3 protein, CDR3 DNA. The D gene is left open where the match is weak. The listing skips clone size in some rows; elsewhere it reads once, few, many or a size class.

>NA|TRBJ1-1|NA|TRBV18
CASSPPGGRDTEAFF
TGTGCCAGCTCACCACCAGGGGGGAGGGACACTGAAGCTTTCTTT
>NA|TRBJ2-3|TRBD2|TRBV24-1
CATGGGGGGTDTQYF
TGTGCCACCGGGGGTGGCGGGGGAGGCACAGATACGCAGTATTTT
>once|TRBJ1-6|TRBD1|TRBV6-5
CASSYSDRAFNSPLHF
TGTGCCAGCAGTTACTCGGACAGGGCCTTTAATTCACCCCTCCACTTT
>NA|TRBJ1-2|NA|TRBV5-1
CASSLDPGYYGYTF
TGCGCCAGCAGCTTGGACCCCGGGTACTATGGCTACACCTTC
>once|TRBJ2-7|NA|TRBV7-2
CASSHSFSYEQYF
TGTGCCAGCAGCCACTCCTTCTCCTACGAGCAGTACTTC
>NA|TRBJ1-2|TRBD1|TRBV10-3
CAITEPGQGYGYTF
TGTGCCATCACCGAACCGGGACAGGGCTATGGCTACACCTTC
>many|TRBJ1-3|NA|TRBV5-6
CASSLASGGNTIYF
TGTGCCAGCAGCCTCGCATCAGGTGGAAACACCATATATTTT
>NA|TRBJ1-2|NA|TRBV5-1
CASSDTGSGGYTF
TGCGCCAGCAGCGATACAGGGTCAGGTGGCTACACCTTC
>once|TRBJ1-1|NA|TRBV28
CASSSPQNTEAFF
TGTGCCAGCAGTTCCCCCCAAAACACTGAAGCTTTCTTT
>NA|TRBJ2-7|TRBD2|TRBV30
CAWSGGSGRAWDEQYF
TGTGCCTGGAGTGGGGGTAGCGGGAGGGCCTGGGACGAGCAGTACTTC
>once|TRBJ2-1|TRBD2|TRBV10-1
CASSDRRGAYNEQFF
TGCGCCAGCAGTGATAGGCGGGGGGCCTACAATGAGCAGTTCTTC
>NA|TRBJ1-2|NA|TRBV21-1
CANPGGDYGYTF
TGTGCCAATCCCGGGGGGGACTATGGCTACACCTTC